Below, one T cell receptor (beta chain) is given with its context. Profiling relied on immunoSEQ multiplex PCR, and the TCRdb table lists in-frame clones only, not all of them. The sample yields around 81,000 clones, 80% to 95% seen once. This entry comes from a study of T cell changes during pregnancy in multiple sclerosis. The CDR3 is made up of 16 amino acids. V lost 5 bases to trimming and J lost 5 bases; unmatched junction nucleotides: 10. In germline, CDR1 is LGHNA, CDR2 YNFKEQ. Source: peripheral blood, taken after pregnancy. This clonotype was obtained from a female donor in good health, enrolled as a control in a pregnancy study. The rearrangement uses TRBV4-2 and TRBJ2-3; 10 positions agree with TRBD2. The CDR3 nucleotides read TGTGCCAGCAGCTCCCGAAGCGGGGGGGCGGGAGATACGCAGTATTTT. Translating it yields CASSSRSGGAGDTQYF.